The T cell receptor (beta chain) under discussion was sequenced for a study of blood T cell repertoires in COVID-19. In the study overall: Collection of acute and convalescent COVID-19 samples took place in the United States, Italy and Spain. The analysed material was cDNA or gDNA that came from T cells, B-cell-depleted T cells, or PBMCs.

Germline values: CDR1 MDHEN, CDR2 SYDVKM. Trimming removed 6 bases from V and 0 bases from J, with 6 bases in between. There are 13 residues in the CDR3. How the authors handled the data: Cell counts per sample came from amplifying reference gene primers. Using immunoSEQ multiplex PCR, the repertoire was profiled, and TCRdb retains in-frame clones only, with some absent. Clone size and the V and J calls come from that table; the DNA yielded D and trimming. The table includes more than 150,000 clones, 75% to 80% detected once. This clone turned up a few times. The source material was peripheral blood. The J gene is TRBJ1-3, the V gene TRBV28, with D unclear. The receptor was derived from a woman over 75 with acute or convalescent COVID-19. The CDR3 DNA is TGTGCCAGCAGGAGGAGCTCTGGAAACACCATATATTTT. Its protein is CASRRSSGNTIYF. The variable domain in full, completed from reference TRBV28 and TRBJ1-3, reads DVKVTQSSRYLVKRTGEKVFLECVQDMDHENMFWYRQDPGLGLRLIYFSYDVKMKEKGDIPEGYSVSREKKERFSLILESASTNQTSMYLCASRRSSGNTIYFGEGSWLTVV.